This TCR beta chain was captured by sequencing in a study of Graves' ophthalmopathy and Graves' hyperthyroidism. The CDR3 is 11 amino acids. CDR1 is SQVTM and CDR2 is ANQGSEA in the germline V gene. Trimming pared 3 bases from V and 7 bases from J, leaving 10 bases between. This clonotype was counted at least ten times. RNA transcripts served as template for amplifying TCR beta CDR3 sequences. Amplification began with first-round RT-PCR using HTBI primers, then second-round multiplex PCR was performed. TCRdb analysed the multiplex PCR reads with MiXCR anew, one entry per CDR3 protein. The table lists about 380,000 distinct CDR3 sequences, approximately 15% of them singletons.

V is TRBV29-1 and J is TRBJ2-7; D perhaps matches TRBD2 (6 bases). This clonotype was sampled from a woman aged 18-29 years with stable Graves' hyperthyroidism. The specimen was peripheral blood. The DNA for the CDR3 is TGCAGCGTTGAGGGGGGTGGAGAGCAGTACTTC. Translated, it gives CSVEGGGEQYF.